This passage covers 20 T cell receptor beta chains from one sample sequenced in a study of shared clonotypes between healthy human individuals. Assay used: immunoSEQ multiplex PCR; TCRdb lists only in-frame clones, some missing. The top ten hold around 0.4% of the sample, which has about 2.4 million clones, 90% to 95% seen once. The sequenced material came from naive CD4+ T cells from PBMCs. Subset specified: CD45RA+ positively selected. These receptors all come from a man aged 18 to 29 in good health. Some clones in this sample may be carry-over from other donors' samples.

The chain recombines TRBV5-1 with TRBJ2-7, with D maybe TRBD1 (6 bases). This CDR3 contains 15 residues. CDR1 is SGHRS, CDR2 YFSETQ, per germline. With 1 base removed from V and 2 bases from J, the gap between germline ends came to 13 bases. CDR3: CASSLNLGQTYEQYF. CDR3 sequence (DNA): TGCGCCAGCAGCTTGAACCTAGGACAGACCTACGAGCAGTACTTC.

Written as DNA, the CDR3 is TGTGCCAGCTCACCATCTTCGGACTACTCCTACGAGCAGTACTTC. Protein: CASSPSSDYSYEQYF. J is TRBJ2-7 and V is TRBV18; tentative D call: TRBD2 (6 bases). V was pared by 2 bases and J by 0 bases, with 11 bases between. CDR1 is KGHSH and CDR2 is LQKENI in the germline V gene. This CDR3 is 15 amino acids long.

A single count supports this clone. The chain recombines TRBV7-3 with TRBJ2-1, with D possibly being TRBD2 (6 bases). Trimming took off 5 bases at V and 6 bases at J, with 11 bases between the two ends. The CDR3 is 13 residues long. The germline V gene encodes CDR1 SGHTA and CDR2 FQGTGA. The CDR3 region is CASSPLASNEQFF. CDR3 DNA: TGTGCCAGCAGCCCGCTAGCGTCCAATGAGCAGTTCTTC.

Points on this clone: This same CDR3 is encoded by further DNA sequences in the sample. V usage is TRBV9 and J usage is TRBJ2-1; 10 bases are a match to TRBD2. The germline V gene has CDR1 SGDLS and CDR2 YYNGEE. The CDR3 consists of 16 residues. J was trimmed by 3 bases and V by 3 bases; bases with no gene match: 6. In nucleotides, the CDR3 is TGTGCCAGCAGCGCCCTCGGACTAGCGGACTACAATGAGCAGTTCTTC. This gives the protein CASSALGLADYNEQFF.

The gene calls are TRBV19 and TRBJ1-5; weak D call: TRBD1 (5 bases). The length of the CDR3 is 18 residues. Trimming stripped 7 bases from V and 2 bases from J, with 24 bases between. Germline V gives CDR1 LNHDA, CDR2 SQIVND (reference sequence). The chain's CDR3 is CASKHPQGADSRNQPQHF. The CDR3 coding sequence is TGTGCCAGTAAACACCCCCAGGGCGCCGACTCGCGCAATCAGCCCCAGCATTTT.

This clone came up once. This CDR3 reads CASSIVGRTNTEAFF. CDR3 coding DNA: TGTGCCAGTAGTATAGTGGGCAGGACAAACACTGAAGCTTTCTTT. The chain employs TRBV19 and TRBJ1-1; D might be TRBD1 (5 bases). V lost 1 base and J 2 bases, leaving 11 bases between the germline ends. This CDR3 has 15 amino acids. Germline V gene data show CDR1 as LNHDA and CDR2 as SQIVND (reference sequence).

The chain combines TRBV7-2 with TRBJ2-3; D possibly corresponds to TRBD2 (6 bases). Trimming took off 8 bases at V and 4 bases at J, with 22 bases between the two ends. This CDR3 is 16 amino acids long. Germline V gene sequence: CDR1 SGHTA, CDR2 FQGNSA. The CDR3 DNA follows: TGTGCCAGCCAAGCTTGGGGGACTCGCAGCGCAGATACGCAGTATTTT. This sequence encodes CASQAWGTRSADTQYF.

The V gene is TRBV13, the J gene TRBJ2-7; 8 bases match TRBD1. There are 15 residues in the CDR3. Losses at the gene ends were 0 bases for V and 3 bases for J; bases not matched to a gene: 4. Germline V gene sequence: CDR1 PRHDT, CDR2 FYEKMQ (reference sequence). The CDR3 sequence is CASSLGDRVYYEQYF. Here the CDR3 DNA reads TGTGCCAGCAGCTTAGGGGACAGGGTATACTACGAGCAGTACTTC.

A note on this clone: Other DNA sequences within the sample encode an identical CDR3. This chain uses TRBV7-2 with TRBJ1-1, with a possible D match to TRBD1 (6 bases). The CDR3 spans 14 residues. With 5 bases removed from V and 1 base from J, the gap between germline ends came to 11 bases. Germline-derived CDR1 and CDR2 are SGHTA and FQGNSA. The CDR3 region is CASSLQGGNTEAFF. The CDR3 DNA reads TGTGCCAGCAGCCTACAGGGCGGGAACACTGAAGCTTTCTTT.

The chain uses TRBV28 and TRBJ2-1, with 9 nucleotides matching TRBD2. The CDR3 length is 16 residues. CDR1 is MDHEN, CDR2 SYDVKM, per germline. The V gene end was trimmed by 3 bases and the J gene end by 8 bases; junction bases not matched to a gene: 11. The CDR3 region has the DNA TGTGCCAGCAGTTTGGGTTCTGCTAGCGGGATTTATGAGCAGTTCTTC. It encodes CASSLGSASGIYEQFF.

J is TRBJ1-2 and V is TRBV5-1, with no clear D. The germline gives CDR1 SGHRS, CDR2 YFSETQ. The germline V and J ends were trimmed by 5 bases and 5 bases, with 19 bases remaining between them. The CDR3 consists of 15 residues. CDR3: CASRSLRASGYGYTF. CDR3 nucleotide sequence: TGCGCCAGCAGGTCCTTAAGGGCTAGCGGATATGGCTACACCTTC.

The chain couples TRBV7-3 to TRBJ2-2; the D gene is possibly TRBD1 (7 bases). Germline V gene sequence: CDR1 SGHTA, CDR2 FQGTGA. The V end was cut by 6 bases, the J end by 0 bases, with 14 bases between. The CDR3 is 16 amino acids. CDR3 in DNA: TGTGCCAGCAGACGCGGGACAGCGACGAACACCGGGGAGCTGTTTTTT. It codes for CASRRGTATNTGELFF. The full variable domain, with the rest looked up from reference TRBV7-3 and TRBJ2-2, is GAGVSQTPSNKVTEKGKYVELRCDPISGHTALYWYRQSLGQGPEFLIYFQGTGAADDSGLPNDRFFAVRPEGSVSTLKIQRTERGDSAVYLCASRRGTATNTGELFFGEGSRLTVL.

The CDR3 bases are TGCGCCAGCAGCTTGGAGGGCCGTTGGGATGAGCAGTTCTTC. This sequence encodes CASSLEGRWDEQFF. V and J are TRBV5-1 and TRBJ2-1; D unresolved. This CDR3 is built from 14 residues. Germline assignment: CDR1 SGHRS and CDR2 YFSETQ. V lost 0 bases to trimming and J lost 8 bases, with 12 bases between them.

The chain uses TRBV5-1 and TRBJ2-7; D call uncertain. Per the germline V gene, CDR1 is SGHRS and CDR2 is YFSETQ. With 0 bases removed from V and 6 bases from J, the gap between germline ends came to 10 bases. The CDR3 has 13 amino acids. CDR3 bases: TGCGCCAGCAGCTTGGCAGAAGGTGCCGAGCAGTACTTC. Amino acid sequence: CASSLAEGAEQYF.

Turning to this clone: Other nucleotide sequences from this sample produce the same CDR3. The chain is built from TRBV5-1 and TRBJ1-5; D uncertain. Germline loops: CDR1 SGHRS, CDR2 YFSETQ. The CDR3 spans 13 residues. V dropped 0 bases and J dropped 6 bases, with 7 bases sitting between them. DNA for the CDR3: TGCGCCAGCAGCTTGGTATCCGGTCAGCCCCAGCATTTT. It translates to CASSLVSGQPQHF.

The gene calls are TRBV2 and TRBJ2-7; 8 bases map to TRBD2. V lost 6 bases to trimming and J lost 6 bases; unmatched junction nucleotides: 10. CDR3 length equals 14 residues. Germline assignment: CDR1 SNHLY and CDR2 FYNNEI. As DNA, the CDR3 is TGTGCCAGCAGAGGGACTAGGTTGTTGGGCGAGCAGTACTTC. Translation gives CASRGTRLLGEQYF.

The chain has TRBV25-1 and TRBJ2-7; D might be TRBD1 (6 bases). V shed 4 bases and J shed 5 bases, with 15 bases lying between them. Germline CDR1 is MGHDK and CDR2 is SYGVNS. CDR3 length: 14 residues. CDR3 loop: CASSGHQGRDEQYF. As DNA, the CDR3 is TGTGCCAGCAGTGGACATCAGGGGAGAGACGAGCAGTACTTC.

A single count supports this clone. V is TRBV5-1 and J is TRBJ1-1; tentative D call: TRBD1 (5 bases). Trimming removed 4 bases at V and 2 bases at J, with 12 bases between. The CDR3 length is 14 residues. CDR1 and CDR2 from the germline V gene are SGHRS and YFSETQ. The CDR3 protein is CASSLTGYNTEAFF. The CDR3 DNA is TGCGCCAGCAGCCTTACAGGATATAACACTGAAGCTTTCTTT.

This clone is a singleton in its sample. The J gene is TRBJ2-3, the V gene TRBV11-3; 8 bases agree with TRBD2. The CDR3 is 15 residues long. CDR1 is SGHNT and CDR2 is YENEEA in the germline V gene. After removal of 5 bases from V and 1 base from J, the junction contained 5 bases not matched to a gene. DNA of the CDR3: TGTGCCAGCAGCCCGGGGGGGTTGCGCACAGATACGCAGTATTTT. It translates to CASSPGGLRTDTQYF.

The V gene is TRBV18, the J gene TRBJ1-3; the D gene is possibly TRBD1 (5 bases). From germline, CDR1 is KGHSH and CDR2 LQKENI. The CDR3 length is 14 residues. The V end lost 5 bases, the J end lost 2 bases, and 10 bases lay between the germline ends. The CDR3 nucleotides are TGTGCCAGCTCATCGGCACAGGCTGGAAACACCATATATTTT. It is translated as CASSSAQAGNTIYF. Looking up the rest from reference TRBV18 and TRBJ1-3 gives the full variable domain: NAGVMQNPRHLVRRRGQEARLRCSPMKGHSHVYWYRQLPEEGLKFMVYLQKENIIDESGMPKERFSAEFPKEGPSILRIQQVVRGDSAAYFCASSSAQAGNTIYFGEGSWLTVV.